This TCR beta chain is drawn from a study of cytomegalovirus exposure and HLA in healthy donors. Study-wide points: Later analysis associated a missense DCLRE1C variant with TCR beta V- and J-gene trimming.

The PCR had 60 Vbeta and 13 Jbeta primers. Only in-frame clones appear in the TCRdb table, and some are missing; sequencing was by immunoSEQ multiplex PCR. The profile covers roughly 140,000 clones, with roughly 79% appearing a single time and about 1.8% taken by the ten largest. As to this clone: Its antigen is still unknown.

This clonotype originated in a woman aged 25-40 years in good health and CMV-seronegative. The sequenced sample consisted of PBMCs.

CDR3 in DNA: TGTGCCAGCAGCGTATTGGGCAGCCTGAACACTGAAGCTTTCTTT. Encoded protein: CASSVLGSLNTEAFF. The chain has TRBV9 and TRBJ1-1; D unclear. The CDR3 extends over 15 amino acids. Trimming stripped 1 base from V and 0 bases from J, with 10 bases between. Germline loops: CDR1 SGDLS, CDR2 YYNGEE.